This entry features one T cell receptor (beta chain) sequence. Its antigen is still unknown. This entry belongs to a study of T cell responses to AZD1222 COVID-19 vaccine. The study, taken as a whole, reports: Increases in Spike-specific TCR breadth and depth were seen after two AZD1222 doses. Samples come after the peak T cell response, not at day 14. Nearly half of spike-specific TCRs reportedly target variant regions that are unmutated in the B.1.351 and B.1.1.7 variants. In a largely white British group with more females than males, clonal diversity was possibly underestimated.

Losses at the gene ends were 5 bases for V and 4 bases for J; bases not matched to a gene: 11. CDR1 is PRHDT and CDR2 is FYEKMQ in the germline V gene (reference sequence). The CDR3 sequence is 16 residues long. The method was immunoSEQ multiplex PCR; TCRdb's version includes in-frame clones alone and lacks a portion of them. In the table there are approximately 190,000 clones, 85% to 95% of which are singletons. The sequence was collected from an adult in good health. The sample in question was peripheral blood, obtained on day 0 of AZD1222 vaccination. The chain couples TRBV13 to TRBJ1-2; 9 nucleotides agree with TRBD1. The CDR3 coding sequence is TGTGCCAGCAGCGCAACAGGGGGCCCTACCGTCTATGGCTACACCTTC. This encodes CASSATGGPTVYGYTF.